One and the same sample provided the 16 T cell receptor beta chains below, sequenced in a study of beta chain features in type 1 diabetes. The antigens these receptors bind are not known. The whole isolated RNA underwent reverse transcription, so sequencing captured expressed TCRB transcripts. Measured with immunoSEQ multiplex PCR; TCRdb has only the in-frame clones, and not every one. The data show around 250,000 clones, approximately 15% seen once. Study-level points and caveats: All four CD4+ subsets of Type 1 diabetes patients contained TCRB CDR3s that were moderately but significantly shorter.

The sequencing input was naive CD4+ T cells from blood. These receptors were taken from a man aged 25 to 45 with type 1 diabetes.

The V gene is TRBV5-1, the J gene TRBJ2-1, with 8 bases matching TRBD1. The CDR3 consists of 17 residues. The ends lost 3 bases at V and 0 bases at J; junction bases unmatched: 8. Per germline, CDR1 SGHRS and CDR2 YFSETQ. DNA for the CDR3: TGCGCCAGCAGCTCTGTAGCCACAGGGGGCTCCTACAATGAGCAGTTCTTC. Its protein is CASSSVATGGSYNEQFF.

This clone was seen more than once but under ten times. The chain carries TRBV9 and TRBJ1-1; 7 nucleotides align to TRBD1. This CDR3 region has 15 residues. The ends lost 0 bases at V and 7 bases at J; junction bases unmatched: 9. Germline CDR1 SGDLS, CDR2 YYNGEE. CDR3 nucleotide sequence: TGTGCCAGCAGCGTAGTGGTAGGTCGGGACAGTGAAGCTTTCTTT. This gives the protein CASSVVVGRDSEAFF. The full variable domain, rest sourced from reference TRBV9 and TRBJ1-1, is DSGVTQTPKHLITATGQRVTLRCSPRSGDLSVYWYQQSLDQGLQFLIQYYNGEERAKGNILERFSAQQFPDLHSELNLSSLELGDSALYFCASSVVVGRDSEAFFGQGTRLTVV.

This clone was picked up a small number of times. This CDR3 reads CASSYRGPGNTIYF. The CDR3 region has the DNA TGTGCCAGCAGTTACAGGGGGCCTGGAAACACCATATATTTT. V gene TRBV6-5 combines with J gene TRBJ1-3, with 7 bases identical to TRBD1. Germline values: CDR1 MNHEY, CDR2 SVGAGI. This CDR3 has 14 amino acids. J lost 2 bases, V lost 2 bases, and 0 bases had no gene match.

The chain couples TRBV11-2 to TRBJ2-2; 12 positions match TRBD2. Germline V gene lookup returns CDR1 SGHAT and CDR2 FQNNGV. With 5 bases clipped from V and 8 bases from J, the junction kept 6 bases outside the gene matches. The CDR3 extends over 15 amino acids. CDR3 bases: TGTGCCAGCAGCGAAGGACTAGCGGGAAAAGGGGAGCTGTTTTTT. Translated, it gives CASSEGLAGKGELFF.

This clone has a handful of counts. J is TRBJ1-2 and V is TRBV7-2; the D gene is possibly TRBD1 (5 bases). V dropped 3 bases and J dropped 7 bases, with 15 bases sitting between them. The CDR3 sequence is 14 residues long. Germline CDR1 reads SGHTA; CDR2 reads FQGNSA. The CDR3 loop reads CASSFGGTVSGYTF. The CDR3 nucleotides read TGTGCCAGCAGCTTCGGGGGGACGGTCTCTGGCTACACCTTC.

This clone was detected only a few times. The genes are TRBV25-1 and TRBJ2-7, with TRBD2 matching over 10 bases. The trim removed 4 bases at V and 7 bases at J, leaving 13 bases unmatched. The CDR3 consists of 16 residues. Germline V CDR1 and CDR2: MGHDK, SYGVNS. The CDR3 reads CASSVSLAGLSGEQYF. The CDR3 DNA is TGTGCCAGCAGTGTTTCACTAGCGGGACTATCGGGAGAGCAGTACTTC.

The genes are TRBV2 and TRBJ1-6, with TRBD1 matching over 7 bases. V gave up 7 bases and J gave up 7 bases; unmatched junction bases: 4. CDR1 and CDR2 from the germline V gene are SNHLY and FYNNEI. The CDR3 contains 13 residues. The CDR3 protein is CASTGTENSPLHF. The DNA of the CDR3 is TGTGCCAGCACGGGGACAGAGAATTCACCCCTCCACTTT.

The genes are TRBV7-9 and TRBJ1-1; TRBD1 matches 8 bases. CDR1 is SEHNR, CDR2 FQNEAQ, per germline (reference sequence). CDR3 length: 13 residues. V lost 6 bases and J lost 1; bases outside the gene matches: 1. Here the CDR3 DNA reads TGTGCCAGCAGGGACAGGGAGAACACTGAAGCTTTCTTT. Encoded protein: CASRDRENTEAFF.

This clone was seen only once. The chain recombines TRBV29-1 with TRBJ2-7, with D uncertain. The germline gives CDR1 SQVTM, CDR2 ANQGSEA. This CDR3 is built from 13 residues. V was shortened by 3 bases and J by 2 bases, with 11 bases between the two germline ends. The CDR3 bases are TGCAGCGTTGAGGTAGAAACCACCTACGAGCAGTACTTC. Its translation is CSVEVETTYEQYF.

This clone was seen a few times. The J gene is TRBJ2-5, the V gene TRBV5-1; possible D gene TRBD2, 6 bases. In germline, CDR1 is SGHRS, CDR2 YFSETQ. The CDR3 runs to 14 residues. V was trimmed by 5 bases and J by 5 bases, leaving 16 bases between them. The CDR3 coding sequence is TGCGCCAGCAGTAAGGAGGGGAGTAGGGAGACCCAGTACTTC. This translates into CASSKEGSRETQYF.

In its sample, this clone was seen a few times. This chain uses TRBV2 with TRBJ2-2; 10 nucleotides agree with TRBD1. CDR3 length: 16 amino acids. From germline, CDR1 is SNHLY and CDR2 FYNNEI. Germline trimming cut 4 bases from V and 4 bases from J; bases unmatched to any gene: 6. CDR3 in amino acids: CASSVGQGLGTGELFF. Here the CDR3 DNA reads TGTGCCAGCAGTGTGGGACAGGGGCTTGGCACCGGGGAGCTGTTTTTT.

V usage is TRBV10-3 and J usage is TRBJ2-1, with TRBD2 matching over 12 bases. CDR1 is ENHRY and CDR2 is SYGVKD in the germline V gene. The junction had 7 bases not matched to a gene; V was cut back by 8 bases and J by 8 bases. The CDR3 totals 14 residues. The CDR3 DNA follows: TGTGCCATCCGAGGACTAGCGGGATCAGATGAGCAGTTCTTC. The encoded protein is CAIRGLAGSDEQFF.

This rearrangement joins TRBV2 to TRBJ2-1; 7 bases are a match to TRBD1. CDR3 length equals 14 residues. V was clipped by 9 bases and J by 1 base; unmatched bases: 6. Germline lookup yields CDR1 SNHLY and CDR2 FYNNEI. The CDR3 reads CASGGQKSYNEQFF. Here the CDR3 DNA reads TGTGCCAGTGGGGGACAGAAGTCCTACAATGAGCAGTTCTTC.

This clone came up a few times. The gene calls are TRBV6-5 and TRBJ2-7, with 8 bases fitting TRBD2. V shed 6 bases and J 2 bases; nucleotides not matched to a gene: 9. The CDR3 runs 15 residues. Per the germline V gene, CDR1 is MNHEY and CDR2 is SVGAGI. The CDR3 is CASRTTSGLPYEQYF. The CDR3 DNA follows: TGTGCCAGCAGAACCACTAGCGGACTGCCCTACGAGCAGTACTTC.

There are a few counts of this clone. The chain combines TRBV29-1 with TRBJ2-7; 8 nucleotides align to TRBD1. Germline V gene sequence: CDR1 SQVTM, CDR2 ANQGSEA. V shed 7 bases and J 0 bases; nucleotides not matched to a gene: 8. This CDR3 has 14 amino acids. The CDR3 DNA sequence: TGCAGCGCTTCACAGGGGGGTCTCTCCTACGAGCAGTACTTC. Amino acids: CSASQGGLSYEQYF.

A few counts support this clone. This chain connects TRBV2 to TRBJ2-3, with D possibly TRBD2 on 5 matching bases. The germline V gene encodes CDR1 SNHLY and CDR2 FYNNEI. Between the trimmed V and J ends, which lost 6 bases and 2 bases, there was a span of 12 bases. The CDR3 covers 14 residues. CDR3 protein: CASSPGEYTDTQYF. In DNA, the CDR3 is TGTGCCAGCAGCCCCGGGGAGTACACAGATACGCAGTATTTT.